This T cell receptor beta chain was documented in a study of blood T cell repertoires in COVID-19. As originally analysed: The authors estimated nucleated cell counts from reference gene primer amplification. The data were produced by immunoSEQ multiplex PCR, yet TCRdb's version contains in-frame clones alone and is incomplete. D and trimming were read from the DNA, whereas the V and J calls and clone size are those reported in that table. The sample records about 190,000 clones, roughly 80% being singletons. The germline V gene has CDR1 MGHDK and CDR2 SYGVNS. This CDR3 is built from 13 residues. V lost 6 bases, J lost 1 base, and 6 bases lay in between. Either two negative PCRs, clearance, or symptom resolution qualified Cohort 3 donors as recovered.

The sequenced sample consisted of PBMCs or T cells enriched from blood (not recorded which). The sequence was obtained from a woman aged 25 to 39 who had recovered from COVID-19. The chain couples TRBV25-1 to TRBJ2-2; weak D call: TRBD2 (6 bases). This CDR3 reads CASRGGNTGELFF. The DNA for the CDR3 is TGTGCCAGCAGGGGGGGGAACACCGGGGAGCTGTTTTTT. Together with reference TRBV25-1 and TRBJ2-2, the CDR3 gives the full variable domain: EADIYQTPRYLVIGTGKKITLECSQTMGHDKMYWYQQDPGMELHLIHYSYGVNSTEKGDLSSESTVSRIRTEHFPLTLESARPSHTSQYLCASRGGNTGELFFGEGSRLTVL.